This T cell receptor beta chain derives from a study of blood T cell repertoires in COVID-19. Study summary: COVID-19 samples, acute and convalescent, were from the United States, Italy and Spain. Sample material is recorded as cDNA or gDNA derived from T cells, B-cell-depleted T cells, or PBMCs.

Original methodology: Reference gene primers were amplified, and this amplification served to estimate nucleated cell counts. Libraries were prepared by immunoSEQ multiplex PCR; TCRdb keeps only in-frame clonotypes and omits some of them. That table supplies the V and J calls and clone size; D and trimming were determined from the DNA. The repertoire holds fewer than 150,000 clones, with roughly 79% as singletons. CDR1 is MNHEY, CDR2 SVGEGT, per germline. Trimming shortened V by 0 bases and J by 2 bases, and 14 bases separated the two germline ends. The CDR3 sequence is 16 residues long. This sequence joins TRBV6-2 or TRBV6-3 and TRBJ2-7; possible D gene TRBD1, 5 bases. The TCR sequence derives from a human donor in a cohort sampled during active COVID-19. The source material was peripheral blood. DNA of the CDR3: TGTGCCAGCAGTTACTCGAAACAGGAACCCCCCTACGAGCAGTACTTC. Translated, it gives CASSYSKQEPPYEQYF.